Sequencing of this TCR beta chain was carried out in a study of T cells in Graves' hyperthyroidism and ophthalmopathy. This clonotype has a handful of counts. Its antigen remains unknown. Study results and caveats: Blood also carried most thyroid clonotypes expanded above 0.001. Ophthalmopathy was predicted by the model a median of about 6.7 months ahead of onset.

No progression to ophthalmopathy during 18 months of follow-up defined stable disease. Patients aged 18 to 65 had newly diagnosed hyperthyroidism that had lasted under 2 months. The germline V gene has CDR1 SSHAT and CDR2 FNYEAQ (reference sequence). This CDR3 has 14 amino acids. The source material, RNA transcripts, was used to amplify TCR beta CDR3 regions. In the first-round RT-PCR of the TCR CDR3, the HTBI primer set was used. TCRdb re-analysed the multiplex PCR reads in MiXCR, keeping a single row per CDR3 protein. The sample yields some 700,000 distinct CDR3 sequences, around 15% seen once. The receptor's source is a man in his fifties or sixties with Graves' hyperthyroidism. The sample was blood. The J gene is TRBJ2-1, the V gene TRBV7-7; possibly TRBD2 for D (7 bases). CDR3 in DNA: TGTGCTAGCGGTATAGGGGGGGCGAGAAATGAGCAGTTCTTC. Translated, it gives CASGIGGARNEQFF.